A selection of T cell receptor beta chains follows, all from one sample in a study of cytomegalovirus exposure and HLA in healthy donors. The assay was immunoSEQ multiplex PCR, and TCRdb's table has in-frame clones only and misses some. This table holds under 200,000 clones. Sequenced material: PBMCs. These receptors were collected from a man younger than 45 in good health and CMV-seronegative. Both conserved end residues are part of each CDR3. D genes are given only for firm matches.

D | J | V | DNA | CDR3
TRBD1 | TRBJ2-2 | TRBV4-2 | TGTGCCAGCAGGAGGGACAGGTTCAACACCGGGGAGCTGTTTTTT | CASRRDRFNTGELFF
TRBD1 | TRBJ1-1 | TRBV2 | TGTGCCAGCAGTGGACAGGGAGACACTGAAGCTTTCTTT | CASSGQGDTEAFF
TRBD1 | TRBJ1-2 | TRBV5-6 | TGTGCCAGCAGCTTTGAATACAGGGGGAATGGCTACACCTTC | CASSFEYRGNGYTF
TRBD2 | TRBJ2-1 | TRBV30 | TGTGCCTGGGCCCGGGGGGGATTCGATGAGCAGTTCTTC | CAWARGGFDEQFF
. | TRBJ1-3 | TRBV10-3 | TGTGCCATCAGCAGTGGAAACACCATATATTTT | CAISSGNTIYF
TRBD2 | TRBJ2-7 | TRBV6-1 | TGTGCCAGGCCGGGGACTAACCCCTACGAGCAGTACTTC | CARPGTNPYEQYF
TRBD1 | TRBJ2-3 | TRBV7-9 | TGTGCCAGCAGCAGCAGGGACAGGGGTTCCGATACGCAGTATTTT | CASSSRDRGSDTQYF
TRBD1 | TRBJ2-5 | TRBV29-1 | TGCAGCGTCCTCGGACAGGCCCAAGAGACCCAGTACTTC | CSVLGQAQETQYF
TRBD2 | TRBJ2-2 | TRBV5-4 | TGTGCCAGCAGCGTTACTAGCGGGAGTGTTGTCGGGGAGCTGTTTTTT | CASSVTSGSVVGELFF
. | TRBJ1-1 | TRBV15 | TGTGCCACCAGCAGTCGGCTGGGCCAGGGGAACACTGAAGCTTTCTTT | CATSSRLGQGNTEAFF
. | TRBJ1-1 | TRBV5-4 | TGTGCCAGCAGCCTCCGGGACACTGAAGCTTTCTTT | CASSLRDTEAFF
TRBD2 | TRBJ2-1 | TRBV13 | TGTGCCAGCAGCCCCAGGGGGACTAGCGGGAGGGTAAATGAGCAGTTCTTC | CASSPRGTSGRVNEQFF
TRBD1 | TRBJ1-1 | TRBV25-1 | TGTGCCAGCAGTAGGGACAGGGGGCTTTTGAACACTGAAGCTTTCTTT | CASSRDRGLLNTEAFF
. | TRBJ1-6 | TRBV10-3 | TGTGCCATCAGGGGGCAGGGGACGGGCTCACCCCTCCACTTT | CAIRGQGTGSPLHF
. | TRBJ2-3 | TRBV27 | TGTGCCAGCAGTTTCGGCGGAACAGATACGCAGTATTTT | CASSFGGTDTQYF
TRBD1 | TRBJ1-3 | TRBV6-5 | TGTGCCAGTTCCCGGGACAGCTTAAACACCATATATTTT | CASSRDSLNTIYF
. | TRBJ2-1 | TRBV11-2 | TGTGCCAGCAGCCCACGAAGGACACTGGAACACAATGAGCTGTTCTTC | CASSPRRTLEHNELFF
. | TRBJ2-3 | TRBV2 | TGTGCCAGCACCGATGGAGTGTCAGATACGCAGTATTTT | CASTDGVSDTQYF
. | TRBJ2-7 | TRBV27 | TGTGCCAGCAGTTTTAAAGGGGAAAGCTCCTACGAGCAGTACTTC | CASSFKGESSYEQYF
TRBD2 | TRBJ2-1 | TRBV5-6 | TGTGCCAGCAGCTTGGTTAGCGGGGCCCCCTACAATGAGCAGTTCTTC | CASSLVSGAPYNEQFF
TRBD1 | TRBJ1-2 | TRBV18 | TGTGCCAGCTCTCTCCAGGGGGCGCATGGCTACACCTTC | CASSLQGAHGYTF
. | TRBJ1-3 | TRBV10-3 | TGTGCCATCAGTGCAGGGTACGACAGCTCTGGAAACACCATATATTTT | CAISAGYDSSGNTIYF
TRBD2 | TRBJ2-3 | TRBV13 | TGTGCCAGCAGCTTAAGACTAGCGGGAGTTGGTACAGATACGCAGTATTTT | CASSLRLAGVGTDTQYF
. | TRBJ1-2 | TRBV19 | TGTGCCAGTAGTATAGATTACGGGGAGTCTTATGGCTACACCTTC | CASSIDYGESYGYTF
. | TRBJ1-1 | TRBV6-5 | TGTGCCAGCAGTTACTCGAGTTACGGGGGGAACACTGAAGCTTTCTTT | CASSYSSYGGNTEAFF
. | TRBJ1-1 | TRBV7-3 | TGTGCCAGCAGCTTAGGGGCTTACGCTGAAGCTTTCTTT | CASSLGAYAEAFF
. | TRBJ2-7 | TRBV4-2 | TGTGCCAGCAGCCCAGAAGCGGACTGGCGTTATTCCTACGAGCAGTACTTC | CASSPEADWRYSYEQYF
TRBD1 | TRBJ2-5 | TRBV5-1 | TGCGCCAGCAGCCCTGGACAGGGTTTGGAGACCCAGTACTTC | CASSPGQGLETQYF
. | TRBJ1-1 | TRBV28 | TGTGCCAGCAGTTTAAGGGGAGGGAGAACTGAAGCTTTCTTT | CASSLRGGRTEAFF
. | TRBJ1-1 | TRBV18 | TGTGCCAGCTCTAACACGGAGGGGAACACTGAAGCTTTCTTT | CASSNTEGNTEAFF
TRBD1 | TRBJ1-2 | TRBV10-3 | TGTGCCATAGACAGGGGAGGCTATGGCTACACCTTC | CAIDRGGYGYTF
. | TRBJ2-5 | TRBV29-1 | TGCAGCGTCTACAGGGTTGAAGAGACCCAGTACTTC | CSVYRVEETQYF
. | TRBJ1-1 | TRBV27 | TGTGCCAGCAGTTTATCGAATGAGGGCGGCACTGAAGCTTTCTTT | CASSLSNEGGTEAFF
TRBD1 | TRBJ1-2 | TRBV6-1 | TGTGCCAGCAGTGAAGGACAGGGATTAGCTAACTATGGCTACACCTTC | CASSEGQGLANYGYTF
. | TRBJ2-7 | TRBV6-6 | TGTGCCAGCAGTTACTCGGGCAGCCGCTACGAGCAGTACTTC | CASSYSGSRYEQYF
. | TRBJ2-7 | TRBV28 | TGTGCCAGCAGTTCAGGACGTCCGGCAGGGGAGCAGTACTTC | CASSSGRPAGEQYF
. | TRBJ1-2 | TRBV19 | TGTGCCAGTAGTATCATCCCCTACAACTATGGCTACACCTTC | CASSIIPYNYGYTF
. | TRBJ1-1 | TRBV18 | TGTGCCAGCTCACCACCACCGGGTCCCGAAGCTTTCTTT | CASSPPPGPEAFF
TRBD1 | TRBJ2-2 | TRBV9 | TGTGCCAGCAGCGCTATGACAGGGCGAGGAGGCACCGGGGAGCTGTTTTTT | CASSAMTGRGGTGELFF
. | TRBJ1-5 | TRBV27 | TGTGCCAGCAGTCATCAGAAAAATCAGCCCCAGCATTTT | CASSHQKNQPQHF
. | TRBJ2-3 | TRBV4-1 | TGCGCCAGCAGCCAAGAGAGTACAGTCACAGATACGCAGTATTTT | CASSQESTVTDTQYF
. | TRBJ2-2 | TRBV19 | TGTGCCAGTAGTATTAACAGGGACACCGGGGAGCTGTTTTTT | CASSINRDTGELFF
TRBD1 | TRBJ2-3 | TRBV5-1 | TGCGCCAGTGGACAGGGGGGAACAGATACGCAGTATTTT | CASGQGGTDTQYF
. | TRBJ1-1 | TRBV5-6 | TGTGCCAGCAGCTCGGTATCAACGATGAACACTGAAGCTTTCTTT | CASSSVSTMNTEAFF
TRBD1 | TRBJ1-5 | TRBV19 | TGTGCCAGTAGTATAGGGACAGGGTATAGCGGAGGCGGTCAGCCCCAGCATTTT | CASSIGTGYSGGGQPQHF
. | TRBJ1-5 | TRBV30 | TGTGCCTGGAGTGTTGGCAGGGGTGGCAATCAGTCCCAGCATTTT | CAWSVGRGGNQSQHF
. | TRBJ1-3 | TRBV13 | TGTGCCAGCACCGGGGGGTTCCTTGGAAACACCATATATTTT | CASTGGFLGNTIYF
TRBD1 | TRBJ1-2 | TRBV29-1 | TGCAGCGGGGGGACAGGGGGTGACTATGGCTACACCTTC | CSGGTGGDYGYTF
. | TRBJ1-2 | TRBV19 | TGTGCCAGTAGACGGGATCCTAACTATGGCTACACCTTC | CASRRDPNYGYTF
TRBD2 | TRBJ2-1 | TRBV5-6 | TGTGCCAGCAGCTCGGAGGGGCGGGGGGGATTCTACAATGAGCAGTTCTTC | CASSSEGRGGFYNEQFF
TRBD1 | TRBJ1-5 | TRBV19 | TGTGCCAGTAGGACAGGGGGCACGTACAATCAGCCCCAGCATTTT | CASRTGGTYNQPQHF
TRBD2 | TRBJ2-7 | TRBV27 | TGTGCCAGCCTCGGGAGGCCCGGGTCCGAGCAGTACTTC | CASLGRPGSEQYF
TRBD2 | TRBJ2-7 | TRBV6-1 | TGTGCCACCCTTGGGACTAGCGGGGGCGCGGAGCAGTACTTC | CATLGTSGGAEQYF